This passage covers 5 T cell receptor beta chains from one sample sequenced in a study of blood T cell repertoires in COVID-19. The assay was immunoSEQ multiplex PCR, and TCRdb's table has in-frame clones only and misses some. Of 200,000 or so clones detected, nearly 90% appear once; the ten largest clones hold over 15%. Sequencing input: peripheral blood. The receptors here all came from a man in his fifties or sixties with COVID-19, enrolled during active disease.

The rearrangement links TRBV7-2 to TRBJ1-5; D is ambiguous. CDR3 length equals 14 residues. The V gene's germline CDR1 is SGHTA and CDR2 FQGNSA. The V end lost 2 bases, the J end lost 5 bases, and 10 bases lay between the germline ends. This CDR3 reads CASSLYGRDQPQHF. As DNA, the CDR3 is TGTGCCAGCAGCTTATATGGTCGAGATCAGCCCCAGCATTTT. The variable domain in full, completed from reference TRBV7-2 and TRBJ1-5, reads GAGVSQSPSNKVTEKGKDVELRCDPISGHTALYWYRQSLGQGLEFLIYFQGNSAPDKSGLPSDRFSAERTGGSVSTLTIQRTQQEDSAVYLCASSLYGRDQPQHFGDGTRLSIL.

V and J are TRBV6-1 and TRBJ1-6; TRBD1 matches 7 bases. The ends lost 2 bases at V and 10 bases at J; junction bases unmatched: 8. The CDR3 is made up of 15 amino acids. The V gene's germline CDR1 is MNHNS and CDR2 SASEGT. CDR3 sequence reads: CASSETTGFGSPLHF. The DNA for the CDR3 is TGTGCCAGCAGTGAAACGACAGGGTTCGGGTCACCCCTCCACTTT.

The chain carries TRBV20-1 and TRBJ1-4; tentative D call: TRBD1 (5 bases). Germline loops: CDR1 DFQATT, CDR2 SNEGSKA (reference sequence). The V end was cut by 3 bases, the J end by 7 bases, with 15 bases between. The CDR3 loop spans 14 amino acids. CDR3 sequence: CSASHQGRSEKLFF. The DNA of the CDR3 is TGCAGTGCTAGTCACCAGGGCAGGAGTGAAAAACTGTTTTTT.

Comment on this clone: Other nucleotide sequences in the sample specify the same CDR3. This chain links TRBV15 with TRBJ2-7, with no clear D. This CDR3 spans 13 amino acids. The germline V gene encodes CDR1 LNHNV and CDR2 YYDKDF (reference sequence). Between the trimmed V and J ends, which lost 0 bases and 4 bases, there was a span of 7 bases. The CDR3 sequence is CATSRDTSYEQYF. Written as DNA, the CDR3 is TGTGCCACCAGCAGAGATACCAGTTACGAGCAGTACTTC.

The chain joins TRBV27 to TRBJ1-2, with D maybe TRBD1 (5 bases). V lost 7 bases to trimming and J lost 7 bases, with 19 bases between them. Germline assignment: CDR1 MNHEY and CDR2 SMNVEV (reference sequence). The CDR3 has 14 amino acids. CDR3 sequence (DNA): TGTGCCAGCAACTCTGTGGGAGGGGAAGCTGGCTACACCTTC. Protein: CASNSVGGEAGYTF.